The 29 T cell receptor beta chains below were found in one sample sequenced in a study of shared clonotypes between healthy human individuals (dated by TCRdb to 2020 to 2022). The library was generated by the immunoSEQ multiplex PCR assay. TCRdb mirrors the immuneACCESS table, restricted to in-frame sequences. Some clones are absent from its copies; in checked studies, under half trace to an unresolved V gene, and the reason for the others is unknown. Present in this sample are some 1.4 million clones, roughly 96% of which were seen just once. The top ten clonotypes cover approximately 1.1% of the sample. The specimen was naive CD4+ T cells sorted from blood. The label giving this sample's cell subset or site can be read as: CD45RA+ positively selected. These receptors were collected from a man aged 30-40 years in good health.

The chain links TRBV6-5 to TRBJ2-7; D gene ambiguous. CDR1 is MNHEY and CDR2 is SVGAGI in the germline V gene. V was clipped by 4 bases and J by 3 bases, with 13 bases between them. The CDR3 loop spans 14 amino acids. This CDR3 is CASSSPDGRYEQYF. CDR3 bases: TGTGCCAGCAGTTCTCCGGACGGACGCTACGAGCAGTACTTC.

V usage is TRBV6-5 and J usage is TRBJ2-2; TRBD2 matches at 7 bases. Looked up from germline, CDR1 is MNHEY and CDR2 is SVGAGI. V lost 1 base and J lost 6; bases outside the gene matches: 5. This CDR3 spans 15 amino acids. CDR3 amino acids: CASSYFGLEPGELFF. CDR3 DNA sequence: TGTGCCAGCAGTTACTTTGGACTAGAACCCGGGGAGCTGTTTTTT.

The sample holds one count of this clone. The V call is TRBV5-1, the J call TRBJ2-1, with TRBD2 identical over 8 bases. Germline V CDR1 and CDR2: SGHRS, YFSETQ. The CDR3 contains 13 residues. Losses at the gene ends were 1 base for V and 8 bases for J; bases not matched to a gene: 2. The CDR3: CASSLLAGDEQFF. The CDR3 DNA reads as TGCGCCAGCAGCTTGCTAGCGGGTGATGAGCAGTTCTTC.

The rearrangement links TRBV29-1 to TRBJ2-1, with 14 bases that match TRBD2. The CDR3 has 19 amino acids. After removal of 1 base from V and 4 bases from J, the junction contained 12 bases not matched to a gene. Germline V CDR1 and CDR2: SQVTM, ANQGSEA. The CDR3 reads CSVEGGLAGEAGFYNEQFF. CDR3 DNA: TGCAGCGTTGAAGGGGGACTAGCGGGAGAGGCGGGGTTTTACAATGAGCAGTTCTTC.

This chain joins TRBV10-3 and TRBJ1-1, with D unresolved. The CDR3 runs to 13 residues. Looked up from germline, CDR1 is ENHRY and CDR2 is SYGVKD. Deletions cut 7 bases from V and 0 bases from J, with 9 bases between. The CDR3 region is CAIKADMNTEAFF. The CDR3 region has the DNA TGTGCCATCAAGGCAGACATGAACACTGAAGCTTTCTTT.

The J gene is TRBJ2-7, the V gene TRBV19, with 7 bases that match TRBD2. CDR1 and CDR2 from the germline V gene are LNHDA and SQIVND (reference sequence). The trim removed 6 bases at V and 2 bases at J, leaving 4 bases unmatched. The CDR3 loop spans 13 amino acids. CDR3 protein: CASSRGLAYEQYF. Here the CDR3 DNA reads TGTGCCAGTAGCCGTGGACTAGCCTACGAGCAGTACTTC. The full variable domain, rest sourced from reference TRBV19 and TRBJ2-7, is DGGITQSPKYLFRKEGQNVTLSCEQNLNHDAMYWYRQDPGQGLRLIYYSQIVNDFQKGDIAEGYSVSREKKESFPLTVTSAQKNPTAFYLCASSRGLAYEQYFGPGTRLTVT.

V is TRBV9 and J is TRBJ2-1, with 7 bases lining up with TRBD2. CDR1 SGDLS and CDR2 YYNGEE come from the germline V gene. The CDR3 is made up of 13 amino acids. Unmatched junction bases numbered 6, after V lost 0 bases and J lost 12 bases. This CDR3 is CASSVGLAQVQFF. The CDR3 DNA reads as TGTGCCAGCAGCGTAGGACTAGCTCAGGTGCAGTTCTTC. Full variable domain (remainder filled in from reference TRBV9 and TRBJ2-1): DSGVTQTPKHLITATGQRVTLRCSPRSGDLSVYWYQQSLDQGLQFLIQYYNGEERAKGNILERFSAQQFPDLHSELNLSSLELGDSALYFCASSVGLAQVQFFGPGTRLTVL.

CDR3 loop: CASSDTGGPQPQHF. DNA of the CDR3: TGTGCCAGCTCGGACACAGGGGGCCCTCAGCCCCAGCATTTT. The chain couples TRBV25-1 to TRBJ1-5; TRBD1 agrees at 9 bases. Germline CDR1 MGHDK, CDR2 SYGVNS. The CDR3 covers 14 residues. V shed 8 bases, J shed 6 bases, and the junction held 8 bases outside the gene matches.

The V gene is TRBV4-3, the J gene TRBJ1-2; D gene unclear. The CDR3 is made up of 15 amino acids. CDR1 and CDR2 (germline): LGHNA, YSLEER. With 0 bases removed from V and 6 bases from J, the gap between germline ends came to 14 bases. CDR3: CASSQEALLGHGYTF. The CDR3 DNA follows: TGCGCCAGCAGCCAAGAGGCGCTCTTAGGCCATGGCTACACCTTC.

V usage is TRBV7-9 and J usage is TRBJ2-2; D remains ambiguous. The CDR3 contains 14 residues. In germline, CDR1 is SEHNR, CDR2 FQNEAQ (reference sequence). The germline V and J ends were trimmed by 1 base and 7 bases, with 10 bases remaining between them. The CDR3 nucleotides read TGTGCCAGCAGCTTAGGCCCTGGGGTCGGGGAGCTGTTTTTT. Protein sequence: CASSLGPGVGELFF.

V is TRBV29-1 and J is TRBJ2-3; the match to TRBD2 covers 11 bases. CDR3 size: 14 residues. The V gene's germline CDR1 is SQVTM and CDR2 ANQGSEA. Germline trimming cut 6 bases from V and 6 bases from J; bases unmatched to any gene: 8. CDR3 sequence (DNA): TGCAGCGTCGGGACTAGCGGATTCGAGGATACGCAGTATTTT. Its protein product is CSVGTSGFEDTQYF.

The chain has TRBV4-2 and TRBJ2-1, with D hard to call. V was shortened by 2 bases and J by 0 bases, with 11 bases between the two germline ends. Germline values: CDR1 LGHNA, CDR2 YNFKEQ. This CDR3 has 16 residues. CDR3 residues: CASSQIEGGSYNEQFF. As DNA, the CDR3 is TGTGCCAGCAGCCAAATAGAAGGTGGCTCCTACAATGAGCAGTTCTTC.

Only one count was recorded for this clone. The chain's CDR3 is CASSGTGEAAYEQYF. CDR3 sequence (DNA): TGTGCCAGCAGCGGAACAGGGGAAGCAGCCTACGAGCAGTACTTC. This chain joins TRBV5-6 and TRBJ2-7; 7 bases fit TRBD1. V shed 4 bases, J shed 2 bases, and the junction held 9 bases outside the gene matches. Germline CDR1 and CDR2: SGHDT and YYEEEE. The length of the CDR3 is 15 residues.

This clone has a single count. In DNA, the CDR3 is TGTGCCAGCAGCTCCATGGGGTGGGGAAACACCGGGGAGCTGTTTTTT. This encodes CASSSMGWGNTGELFF. The gene calls are TRBV5-4 and TRBJ2-2; D unresolved. Germline V gives CDR1 SGHNT, CDR2 YYREEE (reference sequence). CDR3 size: 16 residues. V shed 3 bases and J shed 2 bases, with 14 bases lying between them.

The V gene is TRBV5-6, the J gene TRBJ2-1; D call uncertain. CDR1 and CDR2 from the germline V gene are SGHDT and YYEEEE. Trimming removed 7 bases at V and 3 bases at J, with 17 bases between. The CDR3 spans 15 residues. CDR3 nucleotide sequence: TGTGCCAGCGCGCTTTTTCCGCGGAGCTACAATGAGCAGTTCTTC. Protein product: CASALFPRSYNEQFF.

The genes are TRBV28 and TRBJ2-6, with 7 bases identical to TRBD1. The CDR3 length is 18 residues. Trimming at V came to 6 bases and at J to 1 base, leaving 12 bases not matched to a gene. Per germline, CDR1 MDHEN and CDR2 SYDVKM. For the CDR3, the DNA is TGTGCCAGCAGCCCTCACAGGGGAAGGGATTCTGGGGCCAACGTCCTGACTTTC. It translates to CASSPHRGRDSGANVLTF.

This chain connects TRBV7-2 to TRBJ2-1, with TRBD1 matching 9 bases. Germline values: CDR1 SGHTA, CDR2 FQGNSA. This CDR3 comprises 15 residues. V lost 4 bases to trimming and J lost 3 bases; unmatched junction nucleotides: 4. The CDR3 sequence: CASSYRGHVYNEQFF. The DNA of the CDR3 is TGTGCCAGCAGCTACAGGGGGCATGTCTACAATGAGCAGTTCTTC.

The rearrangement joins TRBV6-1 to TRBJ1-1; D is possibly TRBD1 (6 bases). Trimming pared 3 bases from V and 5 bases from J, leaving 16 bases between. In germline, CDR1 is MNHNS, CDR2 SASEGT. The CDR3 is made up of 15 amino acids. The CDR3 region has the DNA TGTGCCAGCAGTGAGCTAACAGGGAGTATAACTGAAGCTTTCTTT. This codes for CASSELTGSITEAFF.

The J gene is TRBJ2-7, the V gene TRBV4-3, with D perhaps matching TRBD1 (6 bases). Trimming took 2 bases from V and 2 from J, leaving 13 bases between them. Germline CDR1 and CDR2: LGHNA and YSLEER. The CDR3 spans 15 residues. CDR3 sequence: CASSQSQGIPYEQYF. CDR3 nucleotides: TGCGCCAGCAGCCAAAGCCAGGGGATACCCTACGAGCAGTACTTC.

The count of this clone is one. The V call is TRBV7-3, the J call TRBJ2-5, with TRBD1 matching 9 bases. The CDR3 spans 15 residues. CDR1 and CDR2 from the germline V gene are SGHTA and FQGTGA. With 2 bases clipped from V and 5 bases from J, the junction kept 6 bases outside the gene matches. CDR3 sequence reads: CASSLGQGIFETQYF. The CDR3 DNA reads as TGTGCCAGCAGCTTAGGACAGGGGATTTTCGAGACCCAGTACTTC. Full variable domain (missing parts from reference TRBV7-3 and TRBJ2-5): GAGVSQTPSNKVTEKGKYVELRCDPISGHTALYWYRQSLGQGPEFLIYFQGTGAADDSGLPNDRFFAVRPEGSVSTLKIQRTERGDSAVYLCASSLGQGIFETQYFGPGTRLLVL.

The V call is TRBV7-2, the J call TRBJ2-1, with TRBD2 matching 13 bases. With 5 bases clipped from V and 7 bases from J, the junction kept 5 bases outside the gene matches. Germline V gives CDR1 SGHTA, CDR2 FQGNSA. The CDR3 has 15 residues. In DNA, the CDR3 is TGTGCCAGCAGCCGGGGACTAGCGGGATCGAATGAGCAGTTCTTC. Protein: CASSRGLAGSNEQFF.

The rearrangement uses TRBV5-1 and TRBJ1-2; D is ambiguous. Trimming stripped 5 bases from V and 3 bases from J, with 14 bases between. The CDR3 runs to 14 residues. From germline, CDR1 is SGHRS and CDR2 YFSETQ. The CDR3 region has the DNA TGCGCCAGCAGGGAGGGTTCGTACGACTATGGCTACACCTTC. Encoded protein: CASREGSYDYGYTF. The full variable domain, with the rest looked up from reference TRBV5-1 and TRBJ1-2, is KAGVTQTPRYLIKTRGQQVTLSCSPISGHRSVSWYQQTPGQGLQFLFEYFSETQRNKGNFPGRFSGRQFSNSRSEMNVSTLELGDSALYLCASREGSYDYGYTFGSGTRLTVV.

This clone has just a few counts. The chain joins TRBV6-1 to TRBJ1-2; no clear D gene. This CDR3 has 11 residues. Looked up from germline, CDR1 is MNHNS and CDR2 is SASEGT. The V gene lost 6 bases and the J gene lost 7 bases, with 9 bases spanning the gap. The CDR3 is CASSDLIGYTF. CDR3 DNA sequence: TGTGCCAGCAGCGATCTGATTGGCTACACCTTC.

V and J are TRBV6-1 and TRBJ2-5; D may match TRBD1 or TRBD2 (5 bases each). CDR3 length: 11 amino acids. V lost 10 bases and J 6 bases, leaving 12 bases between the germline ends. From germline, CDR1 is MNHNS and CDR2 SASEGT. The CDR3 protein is CATLRGQTQYF. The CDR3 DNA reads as TGTGCCACCCTCCGGGGCCAGACCCAGTACTTC.

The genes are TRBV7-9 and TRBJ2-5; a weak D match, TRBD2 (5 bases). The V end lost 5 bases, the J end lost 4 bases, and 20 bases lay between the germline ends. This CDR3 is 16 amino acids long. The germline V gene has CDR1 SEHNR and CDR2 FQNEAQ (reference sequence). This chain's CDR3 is CASSPRVGNGGETQYF. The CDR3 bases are TGTGCCAGCAGCCCCCGGGTAGGAAACGGAGGAGAGACCCAGTACTTC.

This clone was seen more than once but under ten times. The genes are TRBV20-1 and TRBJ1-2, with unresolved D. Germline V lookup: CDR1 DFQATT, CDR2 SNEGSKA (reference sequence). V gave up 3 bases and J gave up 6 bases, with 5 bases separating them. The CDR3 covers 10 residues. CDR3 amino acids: CSARQNGYTF. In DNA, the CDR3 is TGCAGTGCTAGGCAAAATGGCTACACCTTC.

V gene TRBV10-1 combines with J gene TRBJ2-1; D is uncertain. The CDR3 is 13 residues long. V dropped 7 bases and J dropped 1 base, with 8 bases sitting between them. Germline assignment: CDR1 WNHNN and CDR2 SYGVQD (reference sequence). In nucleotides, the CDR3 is TGCGCCAGCATATCTGATTCCTACAATGAGCAGTTCTTC. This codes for CASISDSYNEQFF.

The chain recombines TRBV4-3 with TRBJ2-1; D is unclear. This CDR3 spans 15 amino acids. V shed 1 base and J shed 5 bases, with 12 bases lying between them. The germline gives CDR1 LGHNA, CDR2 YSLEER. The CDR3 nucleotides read TGCGCCAGCAGCCAAGGTGCGCTTCTGGACAATGAGCAGTTCTTC. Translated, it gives CASSQGALLDNEQFF.

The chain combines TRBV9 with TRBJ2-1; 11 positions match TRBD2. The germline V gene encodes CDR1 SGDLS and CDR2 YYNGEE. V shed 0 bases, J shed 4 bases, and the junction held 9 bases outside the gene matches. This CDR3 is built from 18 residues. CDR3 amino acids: CASSVGPPGTSGYNEQFF. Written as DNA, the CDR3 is TGTGCCAGCAGCGTAGGCCCCCCGGGGACTAGCGGTTACAATGAGCAGTTCTTC.